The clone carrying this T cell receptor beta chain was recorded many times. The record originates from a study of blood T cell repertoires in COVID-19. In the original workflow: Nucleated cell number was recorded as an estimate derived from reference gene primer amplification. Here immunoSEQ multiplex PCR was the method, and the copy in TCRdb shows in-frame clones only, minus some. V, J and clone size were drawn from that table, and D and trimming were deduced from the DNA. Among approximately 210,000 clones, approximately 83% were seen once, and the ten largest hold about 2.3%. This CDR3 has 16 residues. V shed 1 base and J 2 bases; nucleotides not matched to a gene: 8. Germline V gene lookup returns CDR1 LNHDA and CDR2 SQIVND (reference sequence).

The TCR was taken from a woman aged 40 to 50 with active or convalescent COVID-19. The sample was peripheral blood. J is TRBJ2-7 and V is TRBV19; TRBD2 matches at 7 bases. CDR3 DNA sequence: TGTGCCAGTAGTATAGGCGGGAGAGTCTCTACCTACGAGCAGTACTTC. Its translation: CASSIGGRVSTYEQYF.